Presented here are 2 T cell receptor beta chains from one specimen sequenced in a study of cytomegalovirus exposure and HLA in healthy donors. PCR employed 60 Vbeta and 13 Jbeta primers. Some clones are missing from TCRdb's copy, which holds only in-frame ones; the method was immunoSEQ multiplex PCR. The table records fewer than 250,000 clones, 81% of them present only once. Sequencing was done on a sample of PBMCs. The receptors originated from a man between 18 and 29 years old in good health and CMV-seronegative.

V is TRBV28 and J is TRBJ2-7; D ambiguous. Deletions cut 4 bases from V and 4 bases from J, with 8 bases between. Germline CDR1 and CDR2: MDHEN and SYDVKM. The CDR3 totals 12 residues. Here the CDR3 reads CASSSNRYEQYF. The CDR3 DNA reads TGTGCCAGCAGTTCCAACAGATACGAGCAGTACTTC.

The chain combines TRBV28 with TRBJ2-1; TRBD2 matches 9 bases. Germline assignment: CDR1 MDHEN and CDR2 SYDVKM. This CDR3 comprises 15 residues. The V segment lost 6 bases and the J segment 7 bases; nucleotides outside the gene matches: 10. CDR3 DNA: TGTGCCAGCAGCCCACCGGGACTAGCTGGGAATGAGCAGTTCTTC. The encoded protein is CASSPPGLAGNEQFF.